The 16 T cell receptor beta chains reported below all come from one sample, sequenced in a study of blood T cell repertoires in COVID-19. Measured with immunoSEQ multiplex PCR; TCRdb has only the in-frame clones, and not every one. Of about 240,000 clones in the sample, around four fifths are singletons; the top ten hold 3% to 4%. The sequenced sample was PBMCs or T cells enriched from blood (not recorded which). These receptors were obtained from a woman aged 40 to 50 who had been exposed to COVID-19.

The chain is built from TRBV4-2 and TRBJ1-5, with TRBD1 matching 8 bases. The CDR3 consists of 17 residues. In germline, CDR1 is LGHNA, CDR2 YNFKEQ. The junction had 6 bases not matched to a gene; V was cut back by 0 bases and J by 2 bases. CDR3 DNA: TGTGCCAGCAGCCAAGAGGGACAGGTTGGGGGCAATCAGCCCCAGCATTTT. Translation gives CASSQEGQVGGNQPQHF.

There are a few counts of this clone. The J gene is TRBJ1-5, the V gene TRBV19; TRBD1 might be the D (5 bases). This CDR3 has 14 amino acids. Trimming took off 5 bases at V and 6 bases at J, with 14 bases between the two ends. The germline gives CDR1 LNHDA, CDR2 SQIVND (reference sequence). Here the CDR3 reads CASSVQDPGQPQHF. The CDR3 DNA reads as TGTGCCAGTAGTGTACAGGATCCAGGTCAGCCCCAGCATTTT.

The chain employs TRBV7-6 and TRBJ2-1; maybe TRBD2 (6 bases). The CDR3 is made up of 16 amino acids. Germline CDR1 is SGHVS and CDR2 is FNYEAQ. The V end lost 3 bases, the J end lost 0 bases, and 12 bases lay between the germline ends. CDR3 coding DNA: TGTGCCAGCAGCTTCGGGGGTCCCAGCTCCTACAATGAGCAGTTCTTC. The encoded protein is CASSFGGPSSYNEQFF. The variable domain in full, with the rest retrieved from reference TRBV7-6 and TRBJ2-1, is GAGVSQSPRYKVTKRGQDVALRCDPISGHVSLYWYRQALGQGPEFLTYFNYEAQQDKSGLPNDRFSAERPEGSISTLTIQRTEQRDSAMYRCASSFGGPSSYNEQFFGPGTRLTVL.

This clone is a singleton in its sample. This chain links TRBV5-1 with TRBJ1-2, with a weak D call TRBD1 (5 bases). The CDR3 has 14 amino acids. The V and J ends lost 7 bases and 7 bases respectively, with 20 bases between them. Germline V gene lookup returns CDR1 SGHRS and CDR2 YFSETQ. The CDR3 region is CASRPQQDWGGYTF. The CDR3 DNA is TGCGCCAGCCGGCCCCAACAGGATTGGGGTGGCTACACCTTC.

This clone came up many times. J is TRBJ2-7 and V is TRBV5-6, with D hard to call. Trimming took 0 bases from V and 2 from J, leaving 9 bases between them. CDR1 is SGHDT, CDR2 YYEEEE, per germline. CDR3 length equals 14 residues. The CDR3 is CASSLETAPYEQYF. The CDR3 DNA follows: TGTGCCAGCAGCTTGGAAACTGCCCCCTACGAGCAGTACTTC.

This chain joins TRBV6-5 and TRBJ1-5; the match to TRBD1 covers 7 bases. The germline V gene has CDR1 MNHEY and CDR2 SVGAGI. The trim removed 6 bases at V and 1 base at J, leaving 6 bases unmatched. This CDR3 comprises 15 residues. The CDR3 protein is CASRRDSVSNQPQHF. The CDR3 region has the DNA TGTGCCAGCAGACGGGACAGCGTCAGCAATCAGCCCCAGCATTTT.

The chain combines TRBV19 with TRBJ1-1, with a weak D call TRBD1 (6 bases). Germline V gene sequence: CDR1 LNHDA, CDR2 SQIVND (reference sequence). The V and J ends lost 6 bases and 2 bases respectively, with 10 bases between them. This CDR3 has 13 amino acids. The CDR3 reads CASRGTPNTEAFF. DNA of the CDR3: TGTGCCAGTAGGGGGACACCAAACACTGAAGCTTTCTTT. The full variable domain, its missing parts supplied by reference TRBV19 and TRBJ1-1, is DGGITQSPKYLFRKEGQNVTLSCEQNLNHDAMYWYRQDPGQGLRLIYYSQIVNDFQKGDIAEGYSVSREKKESFPLTVTSAQKNPTAFYLCASRGTPNTEAFFGQGTRLTVV.

The chain has TRBV6-4 and TRBJ1-6; 10 nucleotides match TRBD1. The length of the CDR3 is 20 residues. In germline, CDR1 is MRHNA, CDR2 SNTAGT. The V segment lost 4 bases and the J segment 0 bases; nucleotides outside the gene matches: 12. The CDR3 spells CASSGPGQGPTSSYNSPLHF. CDR3 DNA sequence: TGTGCCAGCAGTGGACCGGGACAGGGGCCGACGAGCTCCTATAATTCACCCCTCCACTTT.

J is TRBJ1-1 and V is TRBV2; D uncertain. Germline V gene lookup returns CDR1 SNHLY and CDR2 FYNNEI. V lost 10 bases to trimming and J lost 1 base, with 10 bases between them. The CDR3 totals 12 residues. The CDR3 sequence is CATPHRNTEAFF. In DNA form, the CDR3 reads TGTGCCACGCCTCACAGGAACACTGAAGCTTTCTTT. The variable domain in full, with the rest retrieved from reference TRBV2 and TRBJ1-1, is EPEVTQTPSHQVTQMGQEVILRCVPISNHLYFYWYRQILGQKVEFLVSFYNNEISEKSEIFDDQFSVERPDGSNFTLKIRSTKLEDSAMYFCATPHRNTEAFFGQGTRLTVV.

This rearrangement joins TRBV6-1 to TRBJ2-5, with TRBD2 identical over 7 bases. After removal of 0 bases from V and 5 bases from J, the junction contained 6 bases not matched to a gene. Germline loops: CDR1 MNHNS, CDR2 SASEGT. This CDR3 contains 15 residues. This CDR3 is CASSEAGPGGETQYF. The CDR3 nucleotides are TGTGCCAGCAGTGAAGCGGGACCGGGGGGTGAGACCCAGTACTTC.

The chain carries TRBV2 and TRBJ1-1; 9 bases are shared with TRBD1. V shed 4 bases and J 11 bases; nucleotides not matched to a gene: 14. Per the germline V gene, CDR1 is SNHLY and CDR2 is FYNNEI. This CDR3 spans 15 amino acids. The CDR3 DNA follows: TGTGCCAGCAGTGCCGCCGGGACAGGGAAAGTACGTGCTTTCTTT. This sequence encodes CASSAAGTGKVRAFF.

For this clone: Other DNA sequences in this specimen translate into the identical CDR3. The chain employs TRBV28 and TRBJ2-2, with D perhaps TRBD1 (5 bases). Per germline, CDR1 MDHEN and CDR2 SYDVKM. The CDR3 sequence is 15 residues long. V was clipped by 4 bases and J by 3 bases, with 12 bases between them. The CDR3 region is CASSSGQGYTGELFF. CDR3 DNA: TGTGCCAGCAGTTCAGGGCAGGGATACACCGGGGAGCTGTTTTTT.

The CDR3, as DNA: TGTGCCAGCAGCGTAGGGGCAGGGGGCAATCAGCCCCAGCATTTT. This codes for CASSVGAGGNQPQHF. The chain carries TRBV9 and TRBJ1-5; D possibly corresponds to TRBD1 (6 bases). The CDR3 has 15 residues. V lost 0 bases to trimming and J lost 2 bases, with 9 bases between them. Per the germline V gene, CDR1 is SGDLS and CDR2 is YYNGEE.

V is TRBV7-9 and J is TRBJ2-3; D unclear. The CDR3 totals 16 residues. Trimming pared 2 bases from V and 0 bases from J, leaving 12 bases between. Germline CDR1 and CDR2: SEHNR and FQNEAQ (reference sequence). The CDR3 DNA reads as TGTGCCAGCAGCTTATACGGCGCCAGGAGCACAGATACGCAGTATTTT. Its protein is CASSLYGARSTDTQYF.

This chain uses TRBV3-1 (or the pseudogene TRBV3-2) with TRBJ1-3; D unclear. Germline lookup yields CDR1 LGHDT and CDR2 YNNKEL (reference sequence). The CDR3 extends over 14 amino acids. V was cut by 1 base and J by 1 base, with 5 bases left in between. CDR3 nucleotides: TGTGCCAGCAGCCAAGGGACTTCTGGAAACACCATATATTTT. Its translation: CASSQGTSGNTIYF.

The J gene is TRBJ1-2, the V gene TRBV18, with 9 positions matching TRBD1. Trimming at V came to 9 bases and at J to 4 bases, leaving 12 bases not matched to a gene. The CDR3 is 15 amino acids. Germline V CDR1 and CDR2: KGHSH, LQKENI. The CDR3 is CASFQGTGLFYGYTF. The DNA of the CDR3 is TGTGCCAGTTTCCAGGGGACAGGGTTATTCTATGGCTACACCTTC.